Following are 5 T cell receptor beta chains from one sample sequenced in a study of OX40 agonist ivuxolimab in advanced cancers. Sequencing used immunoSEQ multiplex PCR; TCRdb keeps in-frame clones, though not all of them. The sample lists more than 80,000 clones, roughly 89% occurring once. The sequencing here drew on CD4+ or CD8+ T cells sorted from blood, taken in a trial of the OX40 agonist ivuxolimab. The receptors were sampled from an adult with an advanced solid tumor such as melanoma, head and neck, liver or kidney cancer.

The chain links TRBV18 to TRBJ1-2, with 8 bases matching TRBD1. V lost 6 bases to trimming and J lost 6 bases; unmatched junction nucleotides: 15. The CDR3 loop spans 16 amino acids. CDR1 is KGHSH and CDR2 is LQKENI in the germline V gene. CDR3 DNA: TGTGCCAGCTCGCACGCCCTTGGACAGGGATTGAATGGCTACACCTTC. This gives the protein CASSHALGQGLNGYTF.

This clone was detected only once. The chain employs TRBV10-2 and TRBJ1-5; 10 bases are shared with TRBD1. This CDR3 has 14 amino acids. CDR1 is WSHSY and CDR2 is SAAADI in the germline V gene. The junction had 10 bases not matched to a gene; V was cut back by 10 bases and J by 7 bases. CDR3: CATQTGGARQPQHF. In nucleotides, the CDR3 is TGCGCCACCCAGACAGGGGGCGCACGGCAGCCCCAGCATTTT.

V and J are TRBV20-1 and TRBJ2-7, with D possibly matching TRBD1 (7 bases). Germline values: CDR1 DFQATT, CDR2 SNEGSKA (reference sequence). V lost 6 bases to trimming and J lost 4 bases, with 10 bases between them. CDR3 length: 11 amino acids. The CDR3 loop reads CSAQGGYEQYF. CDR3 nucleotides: TGCAGTGCCCAGGGGGGATACGAGCAGTACTTC.

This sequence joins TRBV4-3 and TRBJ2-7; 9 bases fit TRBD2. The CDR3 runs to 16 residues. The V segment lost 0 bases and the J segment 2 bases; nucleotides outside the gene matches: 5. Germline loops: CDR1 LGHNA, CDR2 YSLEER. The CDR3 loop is CASSQDLAGFTYEQYF. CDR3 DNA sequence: TGCGCCAGCAGCCAAGACCTAGCGGGGTTCACCTACGAGCAGTACTTC.

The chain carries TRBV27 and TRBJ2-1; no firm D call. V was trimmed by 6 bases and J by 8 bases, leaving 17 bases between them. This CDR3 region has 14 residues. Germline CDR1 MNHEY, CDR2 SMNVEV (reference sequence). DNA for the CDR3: TGTGCCAGCAGCCACATCCCCCTCGCTCATGAGCAGTTCTTC. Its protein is CASSHIPLAHEQFF.